The source of this TCR beta chain is a study of T cell responses to AZD1222 COVID-19 vaccine. The method was immunoSEQ multiplex PCR; TCRdb's version includes in-frame clones alone and lacks a portion of them. The sample carries 150,000 or so clones, more than 85% recorded once. V shed 3 bases and J shed 2 bases, with 8 bases lying between them. The germline V gene has CDR1 SGHRS and CDR2 YFSETQ. The CDR3 runs to 13 residues. The source material was peripheral blood, sampled 28 days after the second AZD1222 dose. This TCR was recovered from an adult who received the AZD1222 COVID-19 vaccine. The V gene is TRBV5-1, the J gene TRBJ1-1; D remains ambiguous. CDR3 sequence reads: CASSWSDNTEAFF. The CDR3 region has the DNA TGCGCCAGCAGCTGGTCAGATAACACTGAAGCTTTCTTT.